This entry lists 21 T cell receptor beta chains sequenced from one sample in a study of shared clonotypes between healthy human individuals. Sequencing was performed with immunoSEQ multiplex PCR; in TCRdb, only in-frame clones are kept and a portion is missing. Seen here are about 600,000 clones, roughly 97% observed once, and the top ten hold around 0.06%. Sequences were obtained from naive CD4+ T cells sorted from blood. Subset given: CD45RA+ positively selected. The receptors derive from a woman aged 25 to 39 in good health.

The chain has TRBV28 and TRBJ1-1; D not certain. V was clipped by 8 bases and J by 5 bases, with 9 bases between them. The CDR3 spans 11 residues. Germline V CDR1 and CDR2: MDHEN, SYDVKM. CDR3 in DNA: TGTGCCAGCGGACCACAAACTGAAGCTTTCTTT. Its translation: CASGPQTEAFF.

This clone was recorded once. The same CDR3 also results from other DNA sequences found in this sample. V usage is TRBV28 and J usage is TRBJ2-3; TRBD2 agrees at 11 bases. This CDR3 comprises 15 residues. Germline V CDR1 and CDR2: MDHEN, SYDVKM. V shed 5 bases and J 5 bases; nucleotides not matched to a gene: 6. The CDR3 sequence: CASSRSGRAGDTQYF. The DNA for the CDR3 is TGTGCCAGCAGTCGTAGCGGGAGGGCCGGAGATACGCAGTATTTT.

The CDR3: CASSLERISYGYTF. CDR3 nucleotides: TGTGCCAGCAGCTTAGAGCGGATTTCCTATGGCTACACCTTC. The chain employs TRBV7-9 and TRBJ1-2; the D is unclear. V lost 1 base, J lost 4 bases, and 10 bases lay in between. The germline V gene encodes CDR1 SEHNR and CDR2 FQNEAQ (reference sequence). The CDR3 runs to 14 residues. The full variable domain, rest sourced from reference TRBV7-9 and TRBJ1-2, is DTGVSQNPRHKITKRGQNVTFRCDPISEHNRLYWYRQTLGQGPEFLTYFQNEAQLEKSRLLSDRFSAERPKGSFSTLEIQRTEQGDSAMYLCASSLERISYGYTFGSGTRLTVV.

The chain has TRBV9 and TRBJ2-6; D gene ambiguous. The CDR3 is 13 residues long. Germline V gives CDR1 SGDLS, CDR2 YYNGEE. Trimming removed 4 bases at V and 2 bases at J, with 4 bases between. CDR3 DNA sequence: TGTGCCAGCAGCCGGGCTGGGGCCAACGTCCTGACTTTC. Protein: CASSRAGANVLTF. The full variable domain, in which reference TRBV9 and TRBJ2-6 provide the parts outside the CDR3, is DSGVTQTPKHLITATGQRVTLRCSPRSGDLSVYWYQQSLDQGLQFLIQYYNGEERAKGNILERFSAQQFPDLHSELNLSSLELGDSALYFCASSRAGANVLTFGAGSRLTVL.

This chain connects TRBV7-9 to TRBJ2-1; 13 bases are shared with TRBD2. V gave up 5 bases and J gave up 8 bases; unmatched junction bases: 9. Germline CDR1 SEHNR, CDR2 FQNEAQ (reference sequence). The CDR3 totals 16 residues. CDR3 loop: CASSRTSGSFLDEQFF. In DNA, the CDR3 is TGTGCCAGCAGCCGGACTAGCGGGAGTTTTTTGGATGAGCAGTTCTTC.

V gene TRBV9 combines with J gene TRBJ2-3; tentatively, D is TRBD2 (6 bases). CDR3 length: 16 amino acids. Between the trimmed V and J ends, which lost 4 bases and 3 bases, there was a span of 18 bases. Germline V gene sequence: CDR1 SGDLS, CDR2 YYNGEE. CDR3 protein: CASSPHPLAWTDTQYF. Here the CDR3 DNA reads TGTGCCAGCAGCCCCCATCCGCTAGCGTGGACAGATACGCAGTATTTT.

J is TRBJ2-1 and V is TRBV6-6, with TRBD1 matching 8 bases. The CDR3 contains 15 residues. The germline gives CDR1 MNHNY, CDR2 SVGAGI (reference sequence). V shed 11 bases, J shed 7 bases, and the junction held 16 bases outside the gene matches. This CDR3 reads CASSQQGGSGNEQFF. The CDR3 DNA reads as TGTGCCTCTTCCCAACAGGGGGGAAGTGGAAATGAGCAGTTCTTC.

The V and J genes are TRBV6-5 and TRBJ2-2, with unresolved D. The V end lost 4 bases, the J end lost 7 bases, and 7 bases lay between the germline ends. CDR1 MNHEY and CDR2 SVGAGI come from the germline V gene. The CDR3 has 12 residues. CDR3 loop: CASSWASGELFF. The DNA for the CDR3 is TGTGCCAGCAGTTGGGCCAGCGGGGAGCTGTTTTTT.

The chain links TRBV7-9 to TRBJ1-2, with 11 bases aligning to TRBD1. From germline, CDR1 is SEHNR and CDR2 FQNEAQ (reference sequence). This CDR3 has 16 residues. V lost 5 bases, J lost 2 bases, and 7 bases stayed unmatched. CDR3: CASSTRGTGGNYGYTF. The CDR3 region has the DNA TGTGCCAGCAGCACGCGAGGGACAGGGGGAAACTATGGCTACACCTTC.

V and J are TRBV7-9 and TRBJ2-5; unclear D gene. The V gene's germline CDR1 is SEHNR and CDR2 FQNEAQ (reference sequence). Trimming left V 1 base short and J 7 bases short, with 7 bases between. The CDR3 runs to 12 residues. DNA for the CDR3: TGTGCCAGCAGCTTAGTTTCGGGGACCCAGTACTTC. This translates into CASSLVSGTQYF. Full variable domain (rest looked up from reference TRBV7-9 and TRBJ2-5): DTGVSQNPRHKITKRGQNVTFRCDPISEHNRLYWYRQTLGQGPEFLTYFQNEAQLEKSRLLSDRFSAERPKGSFSTLEIQRTEQGDSAMYLCASSLVSGTQYFGPGTRLLVL.

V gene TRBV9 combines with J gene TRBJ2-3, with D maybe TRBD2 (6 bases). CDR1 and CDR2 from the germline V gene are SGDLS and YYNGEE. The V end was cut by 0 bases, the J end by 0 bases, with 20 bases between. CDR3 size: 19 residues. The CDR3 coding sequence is TGTGCCAGCAGCGTAGGTCGTGAAGGGCGGGACGAGAGCACAGATACGCAGTATTTT. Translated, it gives CASSVGREGRDESTDTQYF.

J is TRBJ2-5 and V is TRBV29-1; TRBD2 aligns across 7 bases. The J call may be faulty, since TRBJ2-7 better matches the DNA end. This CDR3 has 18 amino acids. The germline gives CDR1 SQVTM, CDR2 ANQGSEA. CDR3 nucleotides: TGCAGCGTTGGTTACTCCCTGAAGGTTCGCGGGAGCTCCTACGAGCAGTACTTC. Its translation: CSVGYSLKVRGSSYEQYF.

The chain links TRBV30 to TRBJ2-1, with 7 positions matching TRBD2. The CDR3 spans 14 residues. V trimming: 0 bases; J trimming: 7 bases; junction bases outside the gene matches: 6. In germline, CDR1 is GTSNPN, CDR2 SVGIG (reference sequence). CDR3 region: CAWSVLSGRNEQFF. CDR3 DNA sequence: TGTGCCTGGAGTGTACTTAGCGGGCGTAATGAGCAGTTCTTC.

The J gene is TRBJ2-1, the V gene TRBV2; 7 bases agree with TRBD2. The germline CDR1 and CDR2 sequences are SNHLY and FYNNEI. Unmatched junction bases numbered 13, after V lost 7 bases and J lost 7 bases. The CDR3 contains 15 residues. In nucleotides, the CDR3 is TGTGCCAGCAACAGAATTATAACTAGCGCTAATGAGCAGTTCTTC. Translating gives CASNRIITSANEQFF.

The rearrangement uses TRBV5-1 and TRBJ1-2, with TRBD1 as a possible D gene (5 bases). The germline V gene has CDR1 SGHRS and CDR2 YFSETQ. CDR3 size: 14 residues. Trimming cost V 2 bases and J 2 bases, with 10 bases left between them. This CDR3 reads CASSLSRDNYGYTF. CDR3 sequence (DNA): TGCGCCAGCAGCTTATCCCGGGACAACTATGGCTACACCTTC.

CDR3 sequence: CASSHSPTSGSFGEQFF. CDR3 sequence (DNA): TGTGCCAGCAGCCACTCCCCGACTAGCGGGAGCTTTGGTGAGCAGTTCTTC. The chain carries TRBV7-8 and TRBJ2-1; 12 nucleotides align to TRBD2. J lost 9 bases, V lost 5 bases, and 14 bases had no gene match. Looked up from germline, CDR1 is SGHVS and CDR2 is FQNEAQ. This CDR3 is built from 17 residues.

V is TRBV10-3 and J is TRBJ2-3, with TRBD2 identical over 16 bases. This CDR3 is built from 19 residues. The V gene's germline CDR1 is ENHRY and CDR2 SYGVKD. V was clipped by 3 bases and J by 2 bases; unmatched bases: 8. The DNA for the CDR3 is TGTGCCATCAGTGACGGGACTAGCGGGAGGGTCGGAGCCACAGATACGCAGTATTTT. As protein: CAISDGTSGRVGATDTQYF.

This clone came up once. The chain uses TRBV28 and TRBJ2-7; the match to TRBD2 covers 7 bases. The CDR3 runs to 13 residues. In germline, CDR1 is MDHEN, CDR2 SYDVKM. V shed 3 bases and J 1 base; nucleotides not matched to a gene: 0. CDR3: CASSFGRSYEQYF. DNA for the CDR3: TGTGCCAGCAGTTTCGGGAGGTCCTACGAGCAGTACTTC.

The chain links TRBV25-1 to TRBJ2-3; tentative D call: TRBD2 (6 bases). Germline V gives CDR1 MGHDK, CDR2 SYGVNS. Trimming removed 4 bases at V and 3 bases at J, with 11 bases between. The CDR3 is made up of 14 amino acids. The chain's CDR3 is CASSGVAETDTQYF. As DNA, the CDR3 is TGTGCCAGCAGTGGAGTAGCGGAGACAGATACGCAGTATTTT.

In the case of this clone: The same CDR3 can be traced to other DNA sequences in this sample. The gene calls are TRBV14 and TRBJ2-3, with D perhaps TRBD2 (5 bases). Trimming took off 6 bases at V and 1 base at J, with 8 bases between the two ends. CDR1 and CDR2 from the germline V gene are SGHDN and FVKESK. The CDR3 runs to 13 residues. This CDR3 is CASSHSGTDTQYF. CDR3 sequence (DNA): TGTGCCAGCAGTCATAGCGGCACAGATACGCAGTATTTT.

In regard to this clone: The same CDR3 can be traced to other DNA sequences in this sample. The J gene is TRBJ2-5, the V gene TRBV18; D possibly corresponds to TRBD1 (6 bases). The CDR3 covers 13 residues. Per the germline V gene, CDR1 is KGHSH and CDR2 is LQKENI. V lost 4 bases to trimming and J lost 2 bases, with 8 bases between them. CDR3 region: CASSRTVQETQYF. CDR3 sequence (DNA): TGTGCCAGCTCACGGACAGTTCAAGAGACCCAGTACTTC. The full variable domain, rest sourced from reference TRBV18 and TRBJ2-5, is NAGVMQNPRHLVRRRGQEARLRCSPMKGHSHVYWYRQLPEEGLKFMVYLQKENIIDESGMPKERFSAEFPKEGPSILRIQQVVRGDSAAYFCASSRTVQETQYFGPGTRLLVL.